The source of this T cell receptor beta chain is a study of blood T cells in healthy people across ages. The second PCR ran roughly 6 to 12 cycles with a sample-barcoded 5' primer and J-beta primers. TCRdb reanalysed the 5' RACE reads using MiXCR and keeps one entry per CDR3 protein. Of some 900,000 distinct CDR3 sequences in the sample, 45% to 50% were seen once. CDR1 is SGHTA and CDR2 is FQGNSA in the germline V gene. V lost 5 bases and J lost 4, with 11 bases in between. CDR3 length equals 14 residues. This sequence joins TRBV7-2 and TRBJ1-4; D ambiguous. Material for sequencing was blood. This TCR came from a man in his thirties or forties in good health. CDR3 region: CASSPRRINEKLFF. Here the CDR3 DNA reads TGTGCCAGCAGCCCGAGGAGGATTAATGAAAAACTGTTTTTT.